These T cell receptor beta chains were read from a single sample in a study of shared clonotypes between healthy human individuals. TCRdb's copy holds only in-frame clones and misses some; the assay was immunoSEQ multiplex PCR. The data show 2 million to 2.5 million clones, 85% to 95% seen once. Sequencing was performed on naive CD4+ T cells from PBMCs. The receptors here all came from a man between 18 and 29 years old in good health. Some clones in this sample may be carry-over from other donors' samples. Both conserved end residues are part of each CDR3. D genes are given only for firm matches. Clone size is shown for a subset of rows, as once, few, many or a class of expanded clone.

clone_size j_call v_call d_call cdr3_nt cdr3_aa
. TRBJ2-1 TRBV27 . TGTGCCAGCAGTTTATTCGCGGGGGGACAGGGACCTAATGAGCAGTTCTTC CASSLFAGGQGPNEQFF
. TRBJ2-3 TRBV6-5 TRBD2 TGTGCCAGCAGTTACTTAGCGGGAACAGATACGCAGTATTTT CASSYLAGTDTQYF
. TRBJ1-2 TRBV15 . TGTGCCACCAGCAGAGCGGGCAGCCCCTATGGCTACACCTTC CATSRAGSPYGYTF
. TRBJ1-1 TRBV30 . TGTGCCTGGAGTGAGACTGGGAAAGCTTTCTTT CAWSETGKAFF
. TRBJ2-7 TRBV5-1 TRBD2 TGCGCCAGCAGCCCATTCGGGGGGGGCTACGAGCAGTACTTC CASSPFGGGYEQYF
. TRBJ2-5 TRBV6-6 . TGTGCCAGCAGTTACTCGAAGTCAGGCGGGGAGACCCAGTACTTC CASSYSKSGGETQYF
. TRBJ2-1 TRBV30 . TGTGCCTGGAGTGTACGATCCACCAATGAGCAGTTCTTC CAWSVRSTNEQFF
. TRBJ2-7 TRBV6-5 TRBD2 TGTGCCAGCAGGGAATTGGGACTAGCTGCCTACGAGCAGTACTTC CASRELGLAAYEQYF
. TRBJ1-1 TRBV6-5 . TGTGCCAGCAGTTACGGGGTTGCAAACACTGAAGCTTTCTTT CASSYGVANTEAFF
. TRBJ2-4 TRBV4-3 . TGCGCCAGCAGCCAAGATGGTACGCAGGGCTTGTACTTC CASSQDGTQGLYF
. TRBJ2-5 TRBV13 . TGTGCCAGCAGCCAAGGACAGCGGGCGGGGACCCAGTACTTC CASSQGQRAGTQYF
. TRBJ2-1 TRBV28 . TGTGCCAGCAGCCCCGAATTTGGGATGCAGTTCTTC CASSPEFGMQFF
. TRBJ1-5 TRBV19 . TGTGCCAGTAGTATCCGGGGGGGCGGGCAGCCCCAGCATTTT CASSIRGGGQPQHF
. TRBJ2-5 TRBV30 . TGTGCCGGTGGGCGGGGGCCTCAAGAGACCCAGTACTTC CAGGRGPQETQYF
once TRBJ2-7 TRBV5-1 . TGCGCCAGCAGCTTGTCCGGGGAGACCTACGAGCAGTACTTC CASSLSGETYEQYF
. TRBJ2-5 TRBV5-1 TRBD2 TGCGCCAGCAGCCGCAGCGGGGAAGAGACCCAGTACTTC CASSRSGEETQYF
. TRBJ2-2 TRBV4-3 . TGCGCCAGCAGCCAAGGATCCACGCCCGGGGAGCTGTTTTTT CASSQGSTPGELFF
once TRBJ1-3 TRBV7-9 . TGTGCCAGCAGCCCCAAAGTAGTTTTAATCGGAAACACCATATATTTT CASSPKVVLIGNTIYF
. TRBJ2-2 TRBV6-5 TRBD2 TGTGCCAGCAGTTACGGGCTAGCGGGAGGGCCTGGGGAGCTGTTTTTT CASSYGLAGGPGELFF
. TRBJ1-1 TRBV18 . TGTGCCAGCTCGCCCCCGGGTGGGGGGGCTGGGGGCACTGAAGCTTTCTTT CASSPPGGGAGGTEAFF
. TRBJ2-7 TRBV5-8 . TGTGCCAGCAGCACAAAACAGTGGGTGGTCTACGAGCAGTACTTC CASSTKQWVVYEQYF
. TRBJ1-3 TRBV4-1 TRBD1 TGCGCCAGCAGCCACGCGGGGGACAGGGGAGACACCATATATTTT CASSHAGDRGDTIYF
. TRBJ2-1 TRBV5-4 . TGTGCCAGCAGCGCCGGGGGAATAAGCGGGCGGGGTACAAAATCCAATGAGCAGTTCTTC CASSAGGISGRGTKSNEQFF
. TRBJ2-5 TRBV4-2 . TGTGCCAGCAGCCAAGTTACCGCAGAGACCCAGTACTTC CASSQVTAETQYF
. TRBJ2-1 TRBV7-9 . TGTGCCAGCAGCTTAGCGGCCCCGGGGCAGTTCTTC CASSLAAPGQFF
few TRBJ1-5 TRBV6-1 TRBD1 TGTGCCAGCAGTCCAGGGGGGGCTCAGCCCCAGCATTTT CASSPGGAQPQHF
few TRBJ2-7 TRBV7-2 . TGTGCCAGCAGCCAGGGAAAAACCTACGAGCAGTACTTC CASSQGKTYEQYF
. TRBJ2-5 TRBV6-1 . TGTGCCAGCAGTATGGGGGCTGTGGAGACCCAGTACTTC CASSMGAVETQYF
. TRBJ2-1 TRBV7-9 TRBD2 TGTGCCAGCAGCCCACGGACTAGCGAGCCAAATACCTACAATGAGCAGTTCTTC CASSPRTSEPNTYNEQFF
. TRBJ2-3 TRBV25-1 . TGTGCCAGCAGTGAATATACGACAGGCGCAGATACGCAGTATTTT CASSEYTTGADTQYF
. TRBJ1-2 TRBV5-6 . TGTGCCAGCAGCTTGGACCGGATTCGCGGCTACACCTTC CASSLDRIRGYTF
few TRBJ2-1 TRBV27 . TGTGCCAGCAGACCAGCTGACAGATACAATGAGCAGTTCTTC CASRPADRYNEQFF
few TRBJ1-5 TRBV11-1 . TGTGCCAGCAGCTTAGCGCGCAATCAGCCCCAGCATTTT CASSLARNQPQHF
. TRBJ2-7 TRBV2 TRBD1 TGTGCCAGCAGCGGACAGGGTTACGGCGAGCAGTACTTC CASSGQGYGEQYF
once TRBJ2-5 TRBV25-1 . TGTGCCAGCAGTGAAGTCCAGGGTCGGCAAGAGACCCAGTACTTC CASSEVQGRQETQYF
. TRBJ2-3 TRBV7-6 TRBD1 TGTGCCAGCAGCCCCCGACAGGGGTGGGCAGATACGCAGTATTTT CASSPRQGWADTQYF
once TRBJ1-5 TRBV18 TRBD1 TGTGCCAGCTCACCGGGACAGGGAGGTGGCCAGCATTTT CASSPGQGGGQHF
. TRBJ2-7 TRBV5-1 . TGCGCCAGCAGCTTTCAGGGGGGCGCGGGCGAGCAGTACTTC CASSFQGGAGEQYF
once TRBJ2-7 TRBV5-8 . TGTGCCAGCAGCTTGGGTCGCGGACGTAACGAGCAGTACTTC CASSLGRGRNEQYF
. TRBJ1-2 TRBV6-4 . TGTGCCAGCAGTGAAAATCTACGGACAGTGGGTGGCTACACCTTC CASSENLRTVGGYTF